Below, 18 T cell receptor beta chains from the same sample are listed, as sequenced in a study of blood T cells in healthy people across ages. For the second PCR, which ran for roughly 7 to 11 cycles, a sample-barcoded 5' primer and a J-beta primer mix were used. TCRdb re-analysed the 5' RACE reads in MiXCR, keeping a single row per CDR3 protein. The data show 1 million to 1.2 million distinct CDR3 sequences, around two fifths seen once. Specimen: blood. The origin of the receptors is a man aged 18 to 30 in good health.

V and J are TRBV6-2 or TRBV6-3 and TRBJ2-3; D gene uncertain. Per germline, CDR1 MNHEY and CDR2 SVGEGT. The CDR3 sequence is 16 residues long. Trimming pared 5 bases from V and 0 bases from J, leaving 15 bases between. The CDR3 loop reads CASSDRPEVSTDTQYF. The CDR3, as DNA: TGTGCCAGCAGTGACCGACCCGAAGTAAGCACAGATACGCAGTATTTT.

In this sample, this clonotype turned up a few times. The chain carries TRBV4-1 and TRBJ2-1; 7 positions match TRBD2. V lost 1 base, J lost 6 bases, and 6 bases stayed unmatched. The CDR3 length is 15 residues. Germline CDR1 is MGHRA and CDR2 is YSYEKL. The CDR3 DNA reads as TGCGCCAGCAGCCAAGTTGGCGGGGGTGGCAATGAGCAGTTCTTC. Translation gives CASSQVGGGGNEQFF.

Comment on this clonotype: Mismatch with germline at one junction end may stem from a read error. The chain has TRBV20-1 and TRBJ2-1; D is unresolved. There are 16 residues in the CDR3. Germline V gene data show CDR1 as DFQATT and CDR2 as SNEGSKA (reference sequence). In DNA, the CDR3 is TGCAGTGCTAGTGAGGCCTCTGGCCCCTCCTACAAGGAGCAGTTCTTC. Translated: CSASEASGPSYKEQFF.

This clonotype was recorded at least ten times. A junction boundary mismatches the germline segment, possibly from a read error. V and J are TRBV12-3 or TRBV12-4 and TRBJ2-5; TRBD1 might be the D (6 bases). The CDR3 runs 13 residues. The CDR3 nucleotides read TGTGCCGGCAGGGGTTGGGGAGAAGAGACCCAGTACTTC. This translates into CAGRGWGEETQYF.

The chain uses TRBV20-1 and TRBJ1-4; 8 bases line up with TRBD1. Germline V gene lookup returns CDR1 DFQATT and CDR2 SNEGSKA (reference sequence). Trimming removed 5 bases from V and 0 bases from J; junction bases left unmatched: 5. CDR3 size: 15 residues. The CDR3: CSAETGAATNEKLFF. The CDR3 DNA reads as TGCAGTGCTGAGACAGGGGCGGCAACTAATGAAAAACTGTTTTTT.

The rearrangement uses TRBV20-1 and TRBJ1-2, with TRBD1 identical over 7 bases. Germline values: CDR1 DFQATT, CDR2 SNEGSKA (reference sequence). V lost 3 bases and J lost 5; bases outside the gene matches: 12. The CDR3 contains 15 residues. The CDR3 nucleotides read TGCAGTGCTAGTACCGGGACAGCAAACCATTATGGCTACACCTTC. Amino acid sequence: CSASTGTANHYGYTF.

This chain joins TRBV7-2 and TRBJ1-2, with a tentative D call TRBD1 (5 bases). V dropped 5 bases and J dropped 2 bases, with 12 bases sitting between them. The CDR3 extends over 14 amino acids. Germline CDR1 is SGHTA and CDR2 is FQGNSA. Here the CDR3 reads CASSPRAGNYGYTF. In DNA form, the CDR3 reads TGTGCCAGCAGCCCCCGCGCAGGGAACTATGGCTACACCTTC.

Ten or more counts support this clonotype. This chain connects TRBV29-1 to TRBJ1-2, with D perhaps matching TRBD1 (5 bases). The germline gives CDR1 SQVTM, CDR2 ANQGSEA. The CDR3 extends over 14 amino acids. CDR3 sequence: CRIREPLGQDTHTF. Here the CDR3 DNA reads TGCAGGATCAGAGAACCGCTAGGGCAGGACACCCACACCTTC.

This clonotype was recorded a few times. The CDR3 region is CAIRGQGMRANVLTF. CDR3 DNA sequence: TGTGCCATCAGAGGACAGGGGATGAGGGCCAACGTCCTGACTTTC. V is TRBV10-3 and J is TRBJ2-6; 9 bases are a match to TRBD1. V trimming: 6 bases; J trimming: 5 bases; junction bases outside the gene matches: 5. The germline V gene encodes CDR1 ENHRY and CDR2 SYGVKD. The CDR3 runs 15 residues.

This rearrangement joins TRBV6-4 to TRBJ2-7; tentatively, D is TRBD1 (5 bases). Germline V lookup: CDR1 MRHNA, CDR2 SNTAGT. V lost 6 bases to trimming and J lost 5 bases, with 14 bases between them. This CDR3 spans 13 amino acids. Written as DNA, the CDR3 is TGTGCCAGCAGCTCGCTGATAGGGGACGAGCAGTACTTC. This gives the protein CASSSLIGDEQYF.

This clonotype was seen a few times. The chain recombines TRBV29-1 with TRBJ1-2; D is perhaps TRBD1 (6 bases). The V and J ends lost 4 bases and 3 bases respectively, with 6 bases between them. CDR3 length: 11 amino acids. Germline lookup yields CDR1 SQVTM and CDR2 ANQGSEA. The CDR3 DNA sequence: TGCAGCGTTGGGACAGACTATGGCTACACCTTC. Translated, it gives CSVGTDYGYTF. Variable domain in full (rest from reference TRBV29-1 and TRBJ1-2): SAVISQKPSRDICQRGTSLTIQCQVDSQVTMMFWYRQQPGQSLTLIATANQGSEATYESGFVIDKFPISRPNLTFSTLTVSNMSPEDSSIYLCSVGTDYGYTFGSGTRLTVV.

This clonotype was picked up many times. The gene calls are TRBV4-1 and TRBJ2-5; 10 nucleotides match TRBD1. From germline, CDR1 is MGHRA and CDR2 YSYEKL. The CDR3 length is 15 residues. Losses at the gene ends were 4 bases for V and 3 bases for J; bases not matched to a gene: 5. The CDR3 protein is CASSPGQGIKETQYF. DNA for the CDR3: TGCGCCAGCAGCCCGGGACAGGGGATTAAAGAGACCCAGTACTTC.

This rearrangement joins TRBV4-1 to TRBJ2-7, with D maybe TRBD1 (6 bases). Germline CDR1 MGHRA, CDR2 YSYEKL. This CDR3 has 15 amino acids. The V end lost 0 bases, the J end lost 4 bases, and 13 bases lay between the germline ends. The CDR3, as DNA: TGCGCCAGCAGCCAAGATCTCCAGGGGATTTACGAGCAGTACTTC. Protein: CASSQDLQGIYEQYF.

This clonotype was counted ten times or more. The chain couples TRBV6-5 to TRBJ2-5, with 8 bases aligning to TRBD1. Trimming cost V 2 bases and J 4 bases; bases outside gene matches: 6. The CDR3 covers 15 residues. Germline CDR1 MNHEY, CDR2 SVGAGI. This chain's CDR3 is CASSYGAGGIETQYF. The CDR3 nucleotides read TGTGCCAGCAGTTACGGGGCAGGGGGCATAGAGACCCAGTACTTC.

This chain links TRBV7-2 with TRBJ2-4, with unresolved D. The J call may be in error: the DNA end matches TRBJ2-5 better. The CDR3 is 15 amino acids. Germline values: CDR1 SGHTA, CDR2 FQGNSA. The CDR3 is CASSFLADSRETQYF. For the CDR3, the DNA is TGTGCCAGCAGCTTTCTCGCAGACTCCAGAGAGACCCAGTACTTC.

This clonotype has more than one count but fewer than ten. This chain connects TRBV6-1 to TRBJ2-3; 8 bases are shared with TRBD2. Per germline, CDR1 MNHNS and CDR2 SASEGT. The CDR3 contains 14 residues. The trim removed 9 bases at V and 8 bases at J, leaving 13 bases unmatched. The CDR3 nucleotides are TGTGCCAGTGGCGGCCGGACTAGCTATGTTACGCAGTATTTT. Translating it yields CASGGRTSYVTQYF.

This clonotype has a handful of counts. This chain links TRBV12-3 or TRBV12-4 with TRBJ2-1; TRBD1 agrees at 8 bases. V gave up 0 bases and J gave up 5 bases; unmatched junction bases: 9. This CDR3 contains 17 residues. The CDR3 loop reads CASSLARRTGPDNEQFF. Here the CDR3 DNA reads TGTGCCAGCAGTTTAGCGCGAAGGACAGGGCCCGACAATGAGCAGTTCTTC.

The CDR3 protein is CSVRGGGSNQPQHF. Here the CDR3 DNA reads TGCAGTGTGCGAGGAGGGGGGAGCAATCAGCCCCAGCATTTT. The chain is built from TRBV20-1 and TRBJ1-5; D may be TRBD1 (6 bases). V was trimmed by 7 bases and J by 1 base, leaving 14 bases between them. The CDR3 consists of 14 residues. Germline V gene sequence: CDR1 DFQATT, CDR2 SNEGSKA (reference sequence).